A few counts support the clone carrying this T cell receptor beta chain. Its antigen is currently unknown. Germline loops: CDR1 DFQATT, CDR2 SNEGSKA (reference sequence). The CDR3 runs 17 residues. V shed 2 bases and J 1 base; nucleotides not matched to a gene: 8. The data belong to a study of T-cell reconstitution after alpha-beta-depleted transplantation in children. Notes on the study in general: Several hundred expanded graft clones reportedly were the source of alpha-beta T cells about two months after transplant. Several patients had high TCRbeta diversity at day 60; it came from surviving recipient T cells and thymic progenitors. A year post-transplant, T-cell counts and diversity derived mostly from newly produced T cells.

Unique molecular identifiers were incorporated during preparation of the TCRbeta library. Each CDR3 protein is one row after TCRdb ran MiXCR on the PCR reads. There are approximately 630,000 distinct CDR3 sequences in the sample; around 12% occur only once, and 0.65% to 0.9% lies in the top ten. The source of this sequence is a girl aged 2-10 years with congenital amegakaryocytic thrombocytopenia, due to receive a stem cell transplant. Sequenced material: PBMCs, taken before TCRalphabeta/CD19-depleted stem cell transplant. V is TRBV20-1 and J is TRBJ2-4; TRBD2 agrees at 10 bases. CDR3 residues: CSARLAGVQVAKNIQYF. Written as DNA, the CDR3 is TGCAGTGCTAGACTAGCGGGAGTTCAGGTCGCCAAAAACATTCAGTACTTC.